Below are 10 T cell receptor beta chains sequenced from a single sample in a study of T cell responses to AZD1222 COVID-19 vaccine. TCRdb keeps only in-frame clones here, not all; method: immunoSEQ multiplex PCR. The repertoire consists of about 150,000 clones, with 75% to 95% occurring once and the leading ten covering more than 3%. Here the sequenced sample was peripheral blood, taken 28 days after the second AZD1222 dose. The receptors here all came from an adult who received the AZD1222 COVID-19 vaccine.

The V gene is TRBV7-9, the J gene TRBJ1-4; D gene unclear. V shed 3 bases and J shed 3 bases, with 8 bases lying between them. From germline, CDR1 is SEHNR and CDR2 FQNEAQ (reference sequence). This CDR3 is 14 amino acids long. The CDR3 reads CASSFTAANEKLFF. The CDR3 DNA follows: TGTGCCAGCAGCTTCACCGCAGCTAATGAAAAACTGTTTTTT.

The chain recombines TRBV19 with TRBJ2-3; D is ambiguous. The CDR3 is 19 residues long. V lost 3 bases and J lost 2, with 24 bases in between. Germline CDR1 and CDR2: LNHDA and SQIVND (reference sequence). CDR3 DNA sequence: TGTGCCAGTAGTATGTTTCGCGACAACGGCGATTACTACACAGATACGCAGTATTTT. It is translated as CASSMFRDNGDYYTDTQYF. Full variable domain (rest looked up from reference TRBV19 and TRBJ2-3): DGGITQSPKYLFRKEGQNVTLSCEQNLNHDAMYWYRQDPGQGLRLIYYSQIVNDFQKGDIAEGYSVSREKKESFPLTVTSAQKNPTAFYLCASSMFRDNGDYYTDTQYFGPGTRLTVL.

CDR3 sequence (DNA): TGTGCCAGCAGTCCCTTGTACGGGGAGCTGTTTTTT. It translates to CASSPLYGELFF. V gene TRBV12-3 or TRBV12-4 combines with J gene TRBJ2-2; no firm D call. This CDR3 contains 12 residues. Trimming removed 5 bases from V and 7 bases from J, with 8 bases in between.

V and J are TRBV7-6 and TRBJ1-1; D unresolved. CDR3 size: 16 residues. V was cut by 2 bases and J by 2 bases, with 15 bases left in between. Germline lookup yields CDR1 SGHVS and CDR2 FNYEAQ. The DNA of the CDR3 is TGTGCCAGCAGCTTACGTGGAGGGAACTATAACACTGAAGCTTTCTTT. Translated, it gives CASSLRGGNYNTEAFF. Complete variable domain (other parts from reference TRBV7-6 and TRBJ1-1): GAGVSQSPRYKVTKRGQDVALRCDPISGHVSLYWYRQALGQGPEFLTYFNYEAQQDKSGLPNDRFSAERPEGSISTLTIQRTEQRDSAMYRCASSLRGGNYNTEAFFGQGTRLTVV.

The CDR3 sequence is CASSLMGGSDTIYF. The CDR3 DNA follows: TGTGCCAGCAGCTTAATGGGGGGCTCGGACACCATATATTTT. The chain has TRBV7-9 and TRBJ1-3; D is possibly TRBD1 (6 bases). Germline V gene data show CDR1 as SEHNR and CDR2 as FQNEAQ (reference sequence). CDR3 length: 14 amino acids. The V end was cut by 2 bases, the J end by 8 bases, with 13 bases between. The entire variable domain, with the rest obtained from reference TRBV7-9 and TRBJ1-3, is as follows: DTGVSQNPRHKITKRGQNVTFRCDPISEHNRLYWYRQTLGQGPEFLTYFQNEAQLEKSRLLSDRFSAERPKGSFSTLEIQRTEQGDSAMYLCASSLMGGSDTIYFGEGSWLTVV.

This chain joins TRBV7-9 and TRBJ2-1; 11 positions match TRBD1. Germline-derived CDR1 and CDR2 are SEHNR and FQNEAQ (reference sequence). V gave up 8 bases and J gave up 6 bases; unmatched junction bases: 6. This CDR3 is 14 amino acids long. The CDR3, as DNA: TGTGCCAGCCGATCTGGGACAGGGGGCAATGAGCAGTTCTTC. Translation gives CASRSGTGGNEQFF.

The J gene is TRBJ1-4, the V gene TRBV29-1; perhaps TRBD1 as D (5 bases). The length of the CDR3 is 13 residues. The germline V gene encodes CDR1 SQVTM and CDR2 ANQGSEA. With 1 base removed from V and 4 bases from J, the gap between germline ends came to 7 bases. The CDR3: CSVEGQFNEKLFF. The CDR3, as DNA: TGCAGCGTTGAAGGACAGTTTAATGAAAAACTGTTTTTT. The full variable domain, with the rest looked up from reference TRBV29-1 and TRBJ1-4, is SAVISQKPSRDICQRGTSLTIQCQVDSQVTMMFWYRQQPGQSLTLIATANQGSEATYESGFVIDKFPISRPNLTFSTLTVSNMSPEDSSIYLCSVEGQFNEKLFFGSGTQLSVL.

V is TRBV5-1 and J is TRBJ1-6, with TRBD1 as a possible D gene (6 bases). Trimming cost V 4 bases and J 7 bases, with 18 bases left between them. Looked up from germline, CDR1 is SGHRS and CDR2 is YFSETQ. The CDR3 contains 16 residues. The CDR3, as DNA: TGCGCCAGCAGCCTGGGGGCAGGGAGTGTAAATTCACCCCTCCACTTT. Protein sequence: CASSLGAGSVNSPLHF.

This sequence joins TRBV27 and TRBJ2-2; D call uncertain. The CDR3 consists of 11 residues. Germline V gene data show CDR1 as MNHEY and CDR2 as SMNVEV (reference sequence). V shed 6 bases and J shed 7 bases, with 6 bases lying between them. The CDR3 sequence is CASRGNGELFF. As DNA, the CDR3 is TGTGCCAGCAGGGGGAACGGGGAGCTGTTTTTT.

V and J are TRBV9 and TRBJ1-1; possibly TRBD1 for D (6 bases). Germline assignment: CDR1 SGDLS and CDR2 YYNGEE. This CDR3 spans 17 amino acids. Trimming pared 3 bases from V and 0 bases from J, leaving 18 bases between. The CDR3 DNA reads TGTGCCAGCAGCGCGTCGAGTGGGGGGCTTATGAACACTGAAGCTTTCTTT. It specifies CASSASSGGLMNTEAFF.